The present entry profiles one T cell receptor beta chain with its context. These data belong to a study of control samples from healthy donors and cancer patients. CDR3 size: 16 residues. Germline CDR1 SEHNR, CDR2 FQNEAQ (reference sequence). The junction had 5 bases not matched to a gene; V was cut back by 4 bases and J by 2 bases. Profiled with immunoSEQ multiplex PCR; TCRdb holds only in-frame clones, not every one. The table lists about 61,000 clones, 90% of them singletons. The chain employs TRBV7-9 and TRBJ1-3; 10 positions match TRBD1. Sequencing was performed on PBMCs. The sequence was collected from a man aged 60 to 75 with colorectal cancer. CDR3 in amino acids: CASSSGQGNAGNTIYF. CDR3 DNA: TGTGCCAGCAGCTCGGGACAGGGGAATGCTGGAAACACCATATATTTT.